This is a list of T cell receptor beta chains from one sample in a study of blood T cell repertoires in COVID-19. The method was immunoSEQ multiplex PCR; TCRdb's version includes in-frame clones alone and lacks a portion of them. This sample carries fewer than 400,000 clones, 75% to 90% of them seen once, and the ten largest clones take 2.9%. The sample taken for sequencing was peripheral blood. These receptors came from a woman aged 25 to 45 with COVID-19, enrolled during active disease. Each CDR3 is given with its conserved first and last residue. Fields, in order: J gene, V gene, CDR3 protein.

>TRBJ2-7|TRBV10-3
CASSPGTETYEQYF
>TRBJ2-1|TRBV19
CASSSTGGVYNEQFF
>TRBJ1-1|TRBV30
CAWSVAPGGRTEAFF
>TRBJ2-3|TRBV14
CASSQGVSGRARAADTQYF
>TRBJ1-2|TRBV10-3
CAISNSIFNYGYTF
>TRBJ1-1|TRBV20-1
CSASDRDRVGSEAFF
>TRBJ1-3|TRBV6-1
CASSDGSSGNTIYF
>TRBJ2-7|TRBV5-1
CASSFGATYEQYF
>TRBJ2-5|TRBV3-1/TRBV3-2
CASRLTSPLAAQYF
>TRBJ1-1|TRBV5-1
CASSQTPGLVNTEAFF
>TRBJ1-5|TRBV11-2
CASSLPGGKYSNQPQHF
>TRBJ2-6|TRBV3-1/TRBV3-2
CASSQDLLAGTGANVLTF
>TRBJ2-7|TRBV19
CASSTLTSGSRYEQYF
>TRBJ2-7|TRBV12-3/TRBV12-4
CASSFDRSYEQYF
>TRBJ2-1|TRBV19
CASSTLPWSYNEQFF
>TRBJ2-1|TRBV10-2
CASSEFGYNEQFF
>TRBJ2-1|TRBV5-5
CASSVGLADSEYNEQFF
>TRBJ1-1|TRBV10-2
CASSGQIGDTEAFF
>TRBJ2-7|TRBV4-1
CASSQVGLADEQYF
>TRBJ2-2|TRBV18
CASSPTGELFF
>TRBJ2-5|TRBV14
CASSQRQGLGSETQYF
>TRBJ1-1|TRBV14
CASSETFDSNTEAFF
>TRBJ2-7|TRBV27
CASSVSGGRLYEQYF
>TRBJ1-1|TRBV27
CASSLRQGGAEAFF
>TRBJ1-2|TRBV27
CATSTGNYGYTF
>TRBJ2-1|TRBV24-1
CATSDPTGYNEQFF
>TRBJ1-1|TRBV18
CASSAVGSHTEAFF
>TRBJ2-3|TRBV7-3
CASSLKAGLGTDTQYF
>TRBJ2-7|TRBV27
CASSLLREPGAYEQYF
>TRBJ2-5|TRBV3-1/TRBV3-2
CASSPSQETQYF
>TRBJ1-1|TRBV7-2
CASSGQGPGTEAFF
>TRBJ2-7|TRBV21-1
CASSSRLAGGPRCTYEQYF
>TRBJ1-2|TRBV19
CASSIVSDRDYGYTF
>TRBJ1-1|TRBV6-5
CASNMGQGTTEAFF
>TRBJ2-7|TRBV5-6
CASSYGRGSGRLHEQYF
>TRBJ1-3|TRBV6-5
CASSSGRDSGNTIYF
>TRBJ2-7|TRBV27
CASSLYGPPYEQYF
>TRBJ1-2|TRBV9
CASSVRPGTFYGYTF
>TRBJ2-6|TRBV5-6
CASSFRQGVSGANVLTF
>TRBJ2-7|TRBV5-1
CASSRRRSRQSPYEQYF